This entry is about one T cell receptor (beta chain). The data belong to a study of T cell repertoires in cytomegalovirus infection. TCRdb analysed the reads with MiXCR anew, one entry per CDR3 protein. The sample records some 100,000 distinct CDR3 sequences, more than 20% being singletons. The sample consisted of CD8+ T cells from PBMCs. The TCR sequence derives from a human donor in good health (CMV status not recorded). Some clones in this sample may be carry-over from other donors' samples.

The DNA for the CDR3 is TGTGCCAGCAGCTTTAGCTCCGGGGAGCTGTTTTTT. It codes for CASSFSSGELFF. J is TRBJ2-2 and V is TRBV7-9, with D unclear. V gave up 3 bases and J gave up 6 bases, with 5 bases separating them. Germline V gene sequence: CDR1 SEHNR, CDR2 FQNEAQ (reference sequence). The CDR3 has 12 residues.